This T cell receptor beta chain was observed in a study of CD8 T cells in Susac syndrome. This CDR3 is 14 amino acids long. The ends were cut back, 7 bases at V and 4 bases at J, with 17 bases in the middle. CDR1 is DFQATT and CDR2 is SNEGSKA in the germline V gene (reference sequence). With random hexamers, roughly 0.45 to 1 ug RNA was reverse transcribed. TCRdb re-called the immunoSEQ multiplex PCR reads through MiXCR, storing one row per CDR3 protein. This repertoire shows 200,000 to 250,000 distinct CDR3 sequences, approximately 94% found once; its top ten account for around 0.15%. This receptor was identified in a human donor with Susac syndrome. This sequence joins TRBV20-1 and TRBJ2-1; D gene ambiguous. Input material: CD4+ T cells from PBMCs. Written as DNA, the CDR3 is TGCAGTGGCCGAGAAAGGTTCTGGTACAATGAGCAGTTCTTC. Translating it yields CSGRERFWYNEQFF.